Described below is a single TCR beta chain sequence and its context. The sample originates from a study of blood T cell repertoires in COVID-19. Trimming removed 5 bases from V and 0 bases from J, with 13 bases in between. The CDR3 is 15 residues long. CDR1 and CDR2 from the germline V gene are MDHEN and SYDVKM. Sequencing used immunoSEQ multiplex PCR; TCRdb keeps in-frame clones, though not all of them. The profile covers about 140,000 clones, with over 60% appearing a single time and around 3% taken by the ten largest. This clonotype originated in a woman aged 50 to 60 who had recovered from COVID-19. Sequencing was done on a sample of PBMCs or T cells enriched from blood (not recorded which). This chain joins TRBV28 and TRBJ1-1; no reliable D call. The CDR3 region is CASSPRSLLNTEAFF. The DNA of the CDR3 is TGTGCCAGCAGTCCAAGGAGTCTCCTGAACACTGAAGCTTTCTTT.